This T cell receptor (beta chain) derives from a study of blood T cell repertoires in COVID-19. The V gene end was trimmed by 5 bases and the J gene end by 1 base; junction bases not matched to a gene: 3. Germline V CDR1 and CDR2: GTSNPN, SVGIG (reference sequence). The length of the CDR3 is 13 residues. Using immunoSEQ multiplex PCR, the repertoire was profiled, and TCRdb retains in-frame clones only, with some absent. The table includes 350,000 or so clones, roughly 84% detected once. This sequence joins TRBV30 and TRBJ2-5; 8 bases are shared with TRBD2. The material sequenced was PBMCs or T cells enriched from blood (not recorded which). The receptor was isolated from a woman in her 30s who had recovered from COVID-19. The CDR3 region is CAWETSAQETQYF. The DNA of the CDR3 is TGTGCCTGGGAGACTAGCGCCCAAGAGACCCAGTACTTC.